This T cell receptor beta chain was captured in a study of control samples from healthy donors and cancer patients. The CDR3 has 17 amino acids. V lost 2 bases and J 3 bases, leaving 20 bases between the germline ends. Per germline, CDR1 LGHDT and CDR2 YNNKEL (reference sequence). This table comes from immunoSEQ multiplex PCR, and its TCRdb copy is limited to in-frame clones, with some not included. The sample records roughly 150,000 clones, approximately 91% being singletons. The chain has TRBV3-1 (or the pseudogene TRBV3-2) and TRBJ2-7, with D tentatively TRBD1 (6 bases). The sample consisted of blood. The receptor comes from a man between 25 and 39 years old in good health. CDR3 residues: CASSQNRETLKYYEQYF. CDR3 DNA sequence: TGTGCCAGCAGCCAAAACAGGGAAACCCTAAAATACTACGAGCAGTACTTC.